This is a list of T cell receptor beta chains from one sample in a study of CD8 T cells in Susac syndrome. TCRdb reanalysed the immunoSEQ multiplex PCR reads using MiXCR and keeps one entry per CDR3 protein. The sample lists approximately 70,000 distinct CDR3 sequences; roughly 94% were seen once. Sequenced material: CD8+ T cells from PBMCs. The receptors stem from a human donor with multiple sclerosis. Each CDR3 is given with its conserved first and last residue. A D gene is named only where the DNA matches it firmly. A clone size is listed for some rows: how often the clone was seen (once, few, many), or a class if it is expanded.

V gene,J gene,D gene,clone size,CDR3 DNA,CDR3 protein
TRBV19,TRBJ1-5,-,-,TGTGCCAGTAGTATAGATGGAGGATTGGGGTTTTATCAGCCCCAGCATTTT,CASSIDGGLGFYQPQHF
TRBV9,TRBJ1-1,TRBD1,-,TGTGCCAGCAGCCCGGGACAGGGCGTGAACACTGAAGCTTTCTTT,CASSPGQGVNTEAFF
TRBV24-1,TRBJ2-7,TRBD1,-,TGTGCCACCAGTGATGATGGGACAGGGGGCTACGAGCAGTACTTC,CATSDDGTGGYEQYF
TRBV15,TRBJ2-7,TRBD1,-,TGTGCCACCAGCACGAACGGACAGGGCGGCGACGAGCAGTACTTC,CATSTNGQGGDEQYF
TRBV29-1,TRBJ1-1,-,-,TGCAGCGTTGAAATCGGACGAGGTGAAGTTTTCTTT,CSVEIGRGEVFF
TRBV20-1,TRBJ1-5,-,-,TGCAGTGCGACCGATGAGGTGGTGGTGAATCAGCCCCAGCATTTT,CSATDEVVVNQPQHF
TRBV11-2,TRBJ2-5,TRBD1,-,TGTGCCAGCAGCTTACGGACAGGGGGCCTACGGGAGACCCAGTACTTC,CASSLRTGGLRETQYF
TRBV7-3,TRBJ2-7,TRBD2,once,TGTGCCAGCAGCCTCCTAGCGGGTACAGCCTACGAGCAGTACTTC,CASSLLAGTAYEQYF
TRBV11-2,TRBJ2-5,TRBD2,-,TGTGCCAGCAGCTTACAAGTTCTAGCGGGATCCGTCACGGAGACCCAGTACTTC,CASSLQVLAGSVTETQYF
TRBV12-3/TRBV12-4,TRBJ1-5,-,-,TGTGCCAGCAGTTTCGTGGCAGATCAGCCCCAGCATTTT,CASSFVADQPQHF
TRBV7-3,TRBJ2-3,TRBD1,-,TGTGCCAGCACCCCAGGGGCAGGGGGCGTCGGGGATACGCAGTATTTT,CASTPGAGGVGDTQYF
TRBV27,TRBJ2-1,-,-,TGTGCCAGCAGCCGGCCGAACAATGAGCAGTTCTTC,CASSRPNNEQFF
TRBV15,TRBJ1-4,-,once,TGTGCCACCAGCAGAGTACAGGATAATGAAAAACTGTTTTTT,CATSRVQDNEKLFF
TRBV3-1,TRBJ2-1,-,-,TGTGCCAGCAGCCGATCCCTACTGGATGAGCAGTTCTTC,CASSRSLLDEQFF
TRBV28,TRBJ2-7,-,-,TGTGCCAGCAGTTTGTGGCAGAGCAGGTCCTACGAGCAGTACTTC,CASSLWQSRSYEQYF
TRBV18,TRBJ1-1,-,-,TGTGCCAGCTCACCGGAAACAGGGAATACTGAAGCTTTCTTT,CASSPETGNTEAFF
TRBV6-4,TRBJ2-3,-,-,TGTGCCAGCAGTGACGGGAAGGGCTCCGGGGCAGATACGCAGTATTTT,CASSDGKGSGADTQYF
TRBV9,TRBJ1-1,-,-,TGTGCCAGCAGCCCCGGCGGGGGGGACGCTGAAGCTTTCTTT,CASSPGGGDAEAFF
TRBV29-1,TRBJ1-2,-,once,TGCAGCGTTGTTGGCACTTTTAACTATGGCTACACCTTC,CSVVGTFNYGYTF
TRBV20-1,TRBJ2-3,TRBD2,-,TGCAGTGCTAGAGTTCGGGGGGGACAAGATACGCAGTATTTT,CSARVRGGQDTQYF
TRBV15,TRBJ1-2,TRBD1,-,TGTGCCACCAGCCCCCGGGCTGGGACAGGCCCTAACTATGGCTACACCTTC,CATSPRAGTGPNYGYTF
TRBV13,TRBJ2-5,-,-,TGTGCCAGCAGCCACCTTGGGGAGACCCAGTACTTC,CASSHLGETQYF
TRBV9,TRBJ1-1,TRBD1,-,TGTGCCAGCAGCGTTCCCGAAACGACAGGGGACGTAACTGAAGCTTTCTTT,CASSVPETTGDVTEAFF
TRBV20-1,TRBJ2-1,-,-,TGCAGTGCTAAGGATGGCTACAATGAGCAGTTCTTC,CSAKDGYNEQFF
TRBV27,TRBJ1-1,TRBD1,-,TGTGCCAGCAGTTTGGCTACAGGGGGCTCTGAAGCTTTCTTT,CASSLATGGSEAFF
TRBV11-1,TRBJ1-2,TRBD1,-,TGTGCCAGCAGCCAAAGACAGGGTTATGGCTACACCTTC,CASSQRQGYGYTF
TRBV28,TRBJ2-3,-,-,TGTGCCAGCAGAAATCGGGACGCAGACACAGATACGCAGTATTTT,CASRNRDADTDTQYF
TRBV27,TRBJ2-1,TRBD1,-,TGTGCCAGCAGCCATTCCGGGACAGGGAATGAGCAGTTCTTC,CASSHSGTGNEQFF
TRBV5-1,TRBJ1-5,-,-,TGCGCCAGCAGTTTGGAAGGGGGAAATCAGCCCCAGCATTTT,CASSLEGGNQPQHF
TRBV19,TRBJ2-1,-,-,TGTGCCAGTAGTCCAGCTGGCAATGAGCAGTTCTTC,CASSPAGNEQFF
TRBV27,TRBJ2-7,-,-,TGTGCCAGCAGTATGACAGAAACCTACGAGCAGTACTTC,CASSMTETYEQYF